Described below is a single TCR beta chain sequence and its context. Trimming left V 2 bases short and J 7 bases short, with 10 bases between. The CDR3 has 13 residues. Germline CDR1 and CDR2: ENHRY and SYGVKD. This entry is derived from a study of cytomegalovirus exposure and HLA in healthy donors. PCR primers comprised 60 Vbeta and 13 Jbeta primers. As originally analysed: Counted up in a later analysis, unique TCR beta chains came to 60 million to 95 million, with roughly 11 million shared. Data came from immunoSEQ multiplex PCR; TCRdb stores just in-frame clones and leaves some out. V and J calls plus clone size are reproduced from that table; the DNA served to infer D and trimming. The sample lists about 150,000 clones, around two thirds occurring once.

The sample taken for sequencing was PBMCs. The chain carries TRBV10-3 and TRBJ2-3; TRBD1 might be the D (5 bases). This receptor was taken from a woman under 30 in good health and CMV-seronegative. The CDR3 region is CAISELRVNTQYF. The CDR3, as DNA: TGTGCCATCAGTGAGCTCAGGGTAAATACGCAGTATTTT.